This TCR beta chain was sequenced for a study of cytomegalovirus exposure and HLA in healthy donors. About the research overall: The study's early data release held about 85 million unique TCRs from HLA-typed donors. The study, taken as a whole, reports: The majority of CMV-associated TCR beta chains were reported as apparently HLA-restricted in a later analysis.

The germline CDR1 and CDR2 sequences are SGHAT and FQNNGV. With 5 bases clipped from V and 8 bases from J, the junction kept 5 bases outside the gene matches. The CDR3 spans 12 residues. With 60 Vbeta and 13 Jbeta primers, the PCR was carried out. Authors' analysis steps: In a later analysis, some 80 million unique TCR beta chains included roughly 11 million shared by two or more donors. The table came from immunoSEQ multiplex PCR; TCRdb's copy has only in-frame clones and leaves some out. The V and J calls and clone size were taken over from that table, and D and trimming were inferred from the DNA. The sample records about 170,000 clones, 60% to 80% being singletons. About this clone itself: Its antigen is currently unknown.

This chain connects TRBV11-2 to TRBJ1-2, with 7 positions matching TRBD1. The TCR was taken from a woman aged 45-65 years in good health and CMV-seropositive. Sequenced material: PBMCs. CDR3 protein: CASSPTGLGYTF. For the CDR3, the DNA is TGTGCCAGCAGCCCGACAGGGTTGGGCTACACCTTC.